The 29 T cell receptor beta chains listed next were all sequenced from one sample in a study of T cells in Graves' hyperthyroidism and ophthalmopathy. RNA transcripts yielded amplified TCR beta CDR3 regions. The HTBI primer set drove a first-round RT-PCR of the TCR CDR3. Using its own MiXCR run on the multiplex PCR reads, TCRdb lists one record per CDR3 protein. The table lists around 700,000 distinct CDR3 sequences, 18% of them singletons. The sample taken for sequencing was blood. The receptors originated from a woman aged 50 to 60 with Graves' hyperthyroidism that later progressed to Graves' ophthalmopathy.

J is TRBJ2-7 and V is TRBV27; 7 bases match TRBD1. The V and J ends lost 6 bases and 4 bases, in that order; junction bases with no gene match: 9. The CDR3 extends over 14 amino acids. CDR1 is MNHEY, CDR2 SMNVEV, per germline (reference sequence). The chain's CDR3 is CASRHRDRSYEQYF. CDR3 in DNA: TGTGCCAGCAGGCATCGGGACAGATCGTACGAGCAGTACTTC.

Many counts were recorded for this clonotype. The rearrangement links TRBV27 to TRBJ2-1; possible D gene TRBD1, 7 bases. V was pared by 8 bases and J by 3 bases, with 14 bases between. Germline V CDR1 and CDR2: MNHEY, SMNVEV (reference sequence). This CDR3 spans 14 amino acids. The CDR3 protein is CASGRTGYYNEQFF. The DNA for the CDR3 is TGTGCCAGCGGGAGGACAGGCTACTACAATGAGCAGTTCTTC.

This clonotype has a count of ten or more. The J gene is TRBJ2-2, the V gene TRBV20-1; tentatively, D is TRBD1 or TRBD2 (6 bases each). Germline V lookup: CDR1 DFQATT, CDR2 SNEGSKA (reference sequence). This CDR3 is built from 16 residues. The germline V and J ends were trimmed by 0 bases and 1 base, with 12 bases remaining between them. Here the CDR3 reads CSARDSGAQNTGELFF. DNA of the CDR3: TGCAGTGCTAGAGATTCGGGGGCCCAGAACACCGGGGAGCTGTTTTTT.

This clonotype has just a few counts. The J gene is TRBJ2-3, the V gene TRBV6-2 or TRBV6-3, with 9 positions matching TRBD2. Germline trimming cut 5 bases from V and 4 bases from J; bases unmatched to any gene: 13. The length of the CDR3 is 17 residues. The germline V gene has CDR1 MNHEY and CDR2 SVGEGT. CDR3 in amino acids: CASSATGRGGWPDTQYF. CDR3 nucleotides: TGTGCCAGCAGTGCCACCGGGCGGGGGGGCTGGCCAGATACGCAGTATTTT.

This chain links TRBV6-1 with TRBJ2-2; 8 bases align to TRBD2. With V trimmed by 6 bases and J by 2 bases, 8 bases remained unmatched. CDR3 length equals 16 residues. Germline V gives CDR1 MNHNS, CDR2 SASEGT. CDR3 DNA: TGTGCCAGCAGCTCCGTCAGCGGGGGTAACACCGGGGAGCTGTTTTTT. It encodes CASSSVSGGNTGELFF.

This clonotype has at least ten counts. V usage is TRBV11-2 and J usage is TRBJ2-1; 9 nucleotides match TRBD1. Germline-derived CDR1 and CDR2 are SGHAT and FQNNGV. This CDR3 has 15 amino acids. The V gene end was trimmed by 3 bases and the J gene end by 9 bases; junction bases not matched to a gene: 9. The CDR3 spells CASSFNRDRVFEQFF. In DNA form, the CDR3 reads TGTGCCAGCAGCTTCAACCGGGACAGGGTCTTTGAGCAGTTCTTC.

This clonotype was observed at least ten times. The chain combines TRBV27 with TRBJ2-3; TRBD2 matches 9 bases. V was clipped by 4 bases and J by 1 base; unmatched bases: 9. CDR3 length: 17 residues. The germline V gene encodes CDR1 MNHEY and CDR2 SMNVEV (reference sequence). The CDR3 coding sequence is TGTGCCAGCAGTTCCCAGGGGGAGCGGGGGGGCACAGATACGCAGTATTTT. This translates into CASSSQGERGGTDTQYF.

This clonotype was picked up a small number of times. The V call is TRBV20-1, the J call TRBJ1-2; 8 bases map to TRBD1. This CDR3 is 14 amino acids long. Germline lookup yields CDR1 DFQATT and CDR2 SNEGSKA (reference sequence). Germline trimming cut 6 bases from V and 3 bases from J; bases unmatched to any gene: 9. The CDR3 region is CSAERDRTDYGYTF. CDR3 DNA sequence: TGCAGTGCCGAACGGGACAGGACGGACTATGGCTACACCTTC.

The chain recombines TRBV5-1 with TRBJ2-2, with 12 nucleotides matching TRBD2. This CDR3 is 17 amino acids long. J lost 4 bases, V lost 1 base, and 5 bases had no gene match. Germline values: CDR1 SGHRS, CDR2 YFSETQ. CDR3 in amino acids: CASSLLLAGGRTGELFF. As DNA, the CDR3 is TGCGCCAGCAGCTTGCTACTAGCGGGGGGACGCACCGGGGAGCTGTTTTTT.

The table lists this clonotype with a few counts. V is TRBV5-8 and J is TRBJ2-5, with 7 positions matching TRBD2. V lost 0 bases to trimming and J lost 1 base; unmatched junction nucleotides: 9. The CDR3 extends over 17 amino acids. The germline gives CDR1 SGHTS, CDR2 YDEGEE. The CDR3 DNA is TGTGCCAGCAGCTTGGGGCTAGCGGCCCCCCTCCAAGAGACCCAGTACTTC. Translation gives CASSLGLAAPLQETQYF.

In its sample, this clonotype was seen many times. The V and J genes are TRBV12-3 or TRBV12-4 and TRBJ1-4; possible D gene TRBD1, 5 bases. The CDR3 length is 14 residues. V was pared by 5 bases and J by 8 bases, with 15 bases between. For the CDR3, the DNA is TGTGCCAGCAGTGGTTGGGGGGGTGGAGAAAAACTGTTTTTT. Protein sequence: CASSGWGGGEKLFF.

This clonotype was counted between two and nine times. This may come from a read error, since a much larger clone is one base off. The rearrangement uses TRBV6-1 and TRBJ2-5, with D possibly matching TRBD2 (5 bases). The CDR3 consists of 13 residues. Germline V gene sequence: CDR1 MNHNS, CDR2 SASEGT. V lost 6 bases and J 3 bases, leaving 11 bases between the germline ends. This chain's CDR3 is CASRPPGEETQYF. DNA of the CDR3: TGTGCCAGCAGGCCCCCCGGGGAAGAGACCCAGTACTTC.

This clonotype has just a few counts. J is TRBJ2-7 and V is TRBV14; no definite D call. Germline CDR1 is SGHDN and CDR2 is FVKESK. This CDR3 is built from 15 residues. V was cut by 0 bases and J by 1 base, with 10 bases left in between. The CDR3 loop reads CASSQEGPWSYEQYF. In nucleotides, the CDR3 is TGTGCCAGCAGCCAAGAAGGTCCCTGGTCCTACGAGCAGTACTTC.

This clonotype was seen repeatedly, ten times or more. The CDR3 loop is CASSLEGQPLADTQYF. In DNA form, the CDR3 reads TGCGCCAGCAGCTTGGAGGGACAGCCACTCGCAGATACGCAGTATTTT. The rearrangement joins TRBV5-1 to TRBJ2-3; 7 bases match TRBD1. Germline V CDR1 and CDR2: SGHRS, YFSETQ. V lost 0 bases to trimming and J lost 4 bases; unmatched junction nucleotides: 8. This CDR3 contains 16 residues. The full variable domain, completed using reference TRBV5-1 and TRBJ2-3, is KAGVTQTPRYLIKTRGQQVTLSCSPISGHRSVSWYQQTPGQGLQFLFEYFSETQRNKGNFPGRFSGRQFSNSRSEMNVSTLELGDSALYLCASSLEGQPLADTQYFGPGTRLTVL.

The V gene is TRBV20-1, the J gene TRBJ1-6, with 7 nucleotides matching TRBD1. V trimming: 3 bases; J trimming: 10 bases; junction bases outside the gene matches: 9. Germline CDR1 and CDR2: DFQATT and SNEGSKA (reference sequence). This CDR3 has 14 residues. CDR3 region: CSASYRDRGSPLHF. CDR3 DNA sequence: TGCAGTGCTAGTTACCGGGACAGAGGGTCACCCCTCCACTTT.

This clonotype was observed many times. The CDR3 nucleotides read TGCAGTGCTAGAGATCTGCAGGGAATGACTGAAGCTTTCTTT. This sequence encodes CSARDLQGMTEAFF. This chain connects TRBV20-1 to TRBJ1-1, with TRBD1 as a possible D gene (5 bases). V was pared by 0 bases and J by 5 bases, with 13 bases between. This CDR3 is 14 amino acids long. From germline, CDR1 is DFQATT and CDR2 SNEGSKA (reference sequence).

V and J are TRBV7-9 and TRBJ2-1; 7 bases are shared with TRBD1. The length of the CDR3 is 16 residues. V dropped 1 base and J dropped 5; count of bases not matched to a gene: 8. CDR1 is SEHNR, CDR2 FQNEAQ, per germline (reference sequence). The DNA of the CDR3 is TGTGCCAGCAGCTTAGTCGCAGGGGGTAGGGACAATGAGCAGTTCTTC. Its protein is CASSLVAGGRDNEQFF.

This clonotype was found many times. The chain couples TRBV7-8 to TRBJ2-4; tentative D call: TRBD1 (5 bases). V was cut by 2 bases and J by 0 bases, with 11 bases left in between. Germline V gene lookup returns CDR1 SGHVS and CDR2 FQNEAQ. This CDR3 spans 16 amino acids. CDR3 amino acids: CASSLQGPLAKNIQYF. In DNA form, the CDR3 reads TGTGCCAGCAGCTTACAGGGTCCCTTAGCCAAAAACATTCAGTACTTC.

The sample holds a few counts of this clonotype. In DNA, the CDR3 is TGCAGTGCTAGATATCCGGCAGGCGACAATGAGCAGTTCTTC. Translating it yields CSARYPAGDNEQFF. The chain uses TRBV20-1 and TRBJ2-1, with no clear D. V lost 2 bases and J 5 bases, leaving 13 bases between the germline ends. Germline V CDR1 and CDR2: DFQATT, SNEGSKA (reference sequence). The CDR3 extends over 14 amino acids.

This clonotype was picked up many times. The chain joins TRBV3-1 to TRBJ1-4, with D unresolved. The CDR3 totals 15 residues. V shed 0 bases and J shed 8 bases, with 13 bases lying between them. Germline V gene lookup returns CDR1 LGHDT and CDR2 YNNKEL (reference sequence). CDR3: CASSQDSAVLEKLFF. Here the CDR3 DNA reads TGTGCCAGCAGCCAAGATTCCGCAGTCTTAGAAAAACTGTTTTTT. The entire variable domain, with the rest obtained from reference TRBV3-1 and TRBJ1-4, is as follows: DTAVSQTPKYLVTQMGNDKSIKCEQNLGHDTMYWYKQDSKKFLKIMFSYNNKELIINETVPNRFSPKSPDKAHLNLHINSLELGDSAVYFCASSQDSAVLEKLFFGSGTQLSVL.

J is TRBJ2-3 and V is TRBV5-1; 9 positions match TRBD2. Trimming removed 5 bases from V and 2 bases from J; junction bases left unmatched: 9. CDR1 and CDR2 from the germline V gene are SGHRS and YFSETQ. This CDR3 region has 16 residues. CDR3 protein: CASSKLRLAATDTQYF. The CDR3 DNA reads as TGCGCCAGCAGTAAACTAAGACTAGCGGCCACAGATACGCAGTATTTT.

The V call is TRBV25-1, the J call TRBJ2-3; a possible D gene is TRBD2 (5 bases). This CDR3 comprises 15 residues. Deletions cut 7 bases from V and 6 bases from J, with 20 bases between. Germline values: CDR1 MGHDK, CDR2 SYGVNS. Here the CDR3 DNA reads TGTGCCAGCACCCCCACCCTAGCCCGGAGCGATACGCAGTATTTT. It encodes CASTPTLARSDTQYF.

There are many counts of this clonotype. V is TRBV2 and J is TRBJ2-5, with TRBD1 matching 10 bases. CDR1 is SNHLY, CDR2 FYNNEI, per germline. After removal of 6 bases from V and 1 base from J, the junction contained 5 bases not matched to a gene. CDR3 length equals 15 residues. CDR3 sequence: CASSRDRGIQETQYF. DNA of the CDR3: TGTGCCAGCAGCCGGGACAGGGGTATCCAAGAGACCCAGTACTTC.

This rearrangement joins TRBV19 to TRBJ1-1; D gene ambiguous. Trimming took 3 bases from V and 1 from J, leaving 6 bases between them. This CDR3 has 13 residues. Germline assignment: CDR1 LNHDA and CDR2 SQIVND (reference sequence). CDR3 region: CASSITKNTEAFF. CDR3 bases: TGTGCCAGTAGTATCACAAAGAACACTGAAGCTTTCTTT.

The gene calls are TRBV4-1 and TRBJ2-7; 8 bases match TRBD2. The V gene end was trimmed by 2 bases and the J gene end by 6 bases; junction bases not matched to a gene: 6. In germline, CDR1 is MGHRA, CDR2 YSYEKL. The CDR3 runs to 14 residues. The CDR3 sequence: CASSQTGTRAEQYF. CDR3 DNA: TGCGCCAGCAGCCAAACCGGGACTAGAGCCGAGCAGTACTTC.

The rearrangement links TRBV5-1 to TRBJ2-7; D not certain. V lost 0 bases and J 3 bases, leaving 7 bases between the germline ends. CDR1 SGHRS and CDR2 YFSETQ come from the germline V gene. The CDR3 consists of 13 residues. The CDR3 DNA follows: TGCGCCAGCAGCTTGGTGGAGAACTACGAGCAGTACTTC. Its protein product is CASSLVENYEQYF.

The chain links TRBV7-9 to TRBJ2-3, with TRBD1 matching over 8 bases. The germline V gene has CDR1 SEHNR and CDR2 FQNEAQ (reference sequence). V dropped 4 bases and J dropped 0; count of bases not matched to a gene: 6. The CDR3 consists of 16 residues. DNA for the CDR3: TGTGCCAGCAGCTCCGGGACAGGTTCGAGCACAGATACGCAGTATTTT. Amino acids: CASSSGTGSSTDTQYF.

CDR3 protein: CAISEGRGGVEQFF. CDR3 DNA: TGTGCCATCAGTGAGGGGCGGGGGGGCGTTGAGCAGTTCTTC. The chain employs TRBV10-3 and TRBJ2-1; 9 bases agree with TRBD2. Germline V lookup: CDR1 ENHRY, CDR2 SYGVKD. Unmatched junction bases numbered 5, after V lost 2 bases and J lost 9 bases. The CDR3 has 14 amino acids.

This clonotype was counted many times. A junction end diverges from the germline sequence, so it may reflect a read error. The CDR3, as DNA: TGTGCTAGCAGCTTAATAGGGGGGGCAGAAGAGACCCAGTACTTC. This gives the protein CASSLIGGAEETQYF. V gene TRBV7-7 combines with J gene TRBJ2-5; D is perhaps TRBD2 (7 bases). Germline CDR1 and CDR2: SSHAT and FNYEAQ (reference sequence). This CDR3 is 15 amino acids long.